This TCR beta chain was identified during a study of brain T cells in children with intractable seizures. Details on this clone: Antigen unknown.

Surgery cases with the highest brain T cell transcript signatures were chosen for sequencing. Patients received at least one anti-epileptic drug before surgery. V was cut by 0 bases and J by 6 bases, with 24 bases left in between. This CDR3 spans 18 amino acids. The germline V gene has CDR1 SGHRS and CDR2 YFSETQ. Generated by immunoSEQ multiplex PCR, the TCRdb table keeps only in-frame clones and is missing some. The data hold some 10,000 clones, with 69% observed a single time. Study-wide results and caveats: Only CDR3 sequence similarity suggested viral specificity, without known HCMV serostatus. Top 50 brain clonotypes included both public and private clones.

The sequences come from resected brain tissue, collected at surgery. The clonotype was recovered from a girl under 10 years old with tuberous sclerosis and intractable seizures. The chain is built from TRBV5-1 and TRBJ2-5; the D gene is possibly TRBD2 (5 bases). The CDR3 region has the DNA TGCGCCAGCAGCTTGGATTTGGAACAGTCTCCCTCGGGGAAGACCCAGTACTTC. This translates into CASSLDLEQSPSGKTQYF.